Listed below are T cell receptor beta chains from one sample, sequenced in a study of a mutant IDH1 vaccine in newly diagnosed glioma. The antigens these receptors bind are not known. The method was immunoSEQ multiplex PCR; TCRdb's version includes in-frame clones alone and lacks a portion of them. The sample shows about 32,000 clones, roughly 78% of them seen only once. Specimen: PBMCs, collected from a glioma patient whose treatment included an IDH1 peptide vaccine. The source of these receptors is a man aged 25-40 years with glioma. Each CDR3 is given with its conserved first and last residue. The D gene is left open where the match is weak. Some rows have no size entry. The others give once, few or many, or a class for an expanded clone.

j_call cdr3_length clone_size v_call d_call cdr3_aa cdr3_nt
TRBJ2-3 16 - TRBV30 TRBD2 CAWSPLAGGGTDTQYF TGTGCCTGGAGCCCTTTGGCGGGAGGAGGGACAGATACGCAGTATTTT
TRBJ2-3 14 - TRBV7-9 - CASSLGVERDTQYF TGTGCCAGCAGCTTAGGGGTCGAGAGAGATACGCAGTATTTT
TRBJ2-1 16 - TRBV6-4 - CASSDSQGTIGSKQFF TGTGCCAGCAGTGACTCGCAGGGGACGATCGGCAGTAAGCAGTTCTTC
TRBJ1-5 13 - TRBV30 - CAWSSGEGQPQHF TGTGCCTGGAGTTCGGGGGAGGGCCAGCCCCAGCATTTT
TRBJ2-3 15 - TRBV4-3 - CASSQRSVGTDTQYF TGCGCCAGCAGCCAACGTTCCGTAGGCACAGATACGCAGTATTTT
TRBJ2-7 11 few TRBV7-9 - CASSSLYEQYF TGTGCCAGCAGCAGCCTATACGAGCAGTACTTC
TRBJ1-5 14 - TRBV5-4 - CASSQEGSGQPQHF TGTGCCAGCAGCCAGGAAGGAAGCGGACAGCCCCAGCATTTT
TRBJ2-1 13 - TRBV29-1 TRBD1 CSVGGRGSNEQFF TGCAGCGTTGGAGGCAGGGGGAGCAATGAGCAGTTCTTC
TRBJ1-1 14 - TRBV7-2 - CASSNLGGYTEAFF TGTGCCAGCAGCAACTTGGGGGGGTACACTGAAGCTTTCTTT
TRBJ1-4 15 - TRBV27 - CASSSLPGTGEKLFF TGTGCCAGCAGTTCCCTCCCTGGGACGGGTGAAAAACTGTTTTTT
TRBJ2-3 18 - TRBV5-5 TRBD2 CASSLTLAGGWSTDTQYF TGTGCCAGCAGCTTGACGCTAGCGGGAGGATGGAGCACAGATACGCAGTATTTT
TRBJ2-1 15 - TRBV5-1 - CASSLRSAGHNEQFF TGCGCCAGCAGCTTAAGGAGCGCGGGGCACAATGAGCAGTTCTTC
TRBJ1-1 15 - TRBV7-9 - CASSLAQGRGAEAFF TGTGCCAGCAGCTTGGCACAGGGCAGAGGCGCTGAAGCTTTCTTT
TRBJ2-7 14 - TRBV29-1 - CSVALSADSYEQYF TGCAGCGTTGCTTTATCGGCGGATTCCTACGAGCAGTACTTC
TRBJ2-2 16 - TRBV9 - CASSGLASANTGELFF TGTGCCAGCAGCGGTCTCGCTAGCGCGAACACCGGGGAGCTGTTTTTT
TRBJ1-2 16 few TRBV6-1 TRBD1 CASSDGRDRLSGGYTF TGTGCCAGCAGTGACGGCCGGGACAGGCTCTCCGGAGGCTACACCTTC